The 25 T cell receptor beta chains below were found in one sample sequenced in a study of blood T cell repertoires in COVID-19. Data came from immunoSEQ multiplex PCR; TCRdb stores just in-frame clones and leaves some out. The table lists a few hundred thousand clones, approximately 91% of them singletons. Source material: peripheral blood. The receptors shown here come from a woman in her fifties or sixties with acute or convalescent COVID-19.

The J gene is TRBJ2-6, the V gene TRBV29-1, with D unclear. Germline V gene data show CDR1 as SQVTM and CDR2 as ANQGSEA. The CDR3 length is 14 residues. V dropped 3 bases and J dropped 0 bases, with 6 bases sitting between them. CDR3 loop: CSVDSRSGANVLTF. CDR3 coding DNA: TGCAGCGTTGATTCGCGCTCTGGGGCCAACGTCCTGACTTTC.

This chain joins TRBV4-1 and TRBJ2-4, with a tentative D call TRBD2 (7 bases). Trimming removed 1 base from V and 8 bases from J, with 21 bases in between. This CDR3 has 17 amino acids. The germline V gene has CDR1 MGHRA and CDR2 YSYEKL. The CDR3 region has the DNA TGCGCCAGCAGCCAAGTGGGGGGGGGACACTTGGCCTACATTCAGTACTTC. Encoded protein: CASSQVGGGHLAYIQYF.

The chain recombines TRBV5-6 with TRBJ1-2, with TRBD1 as a possible D gene (5 bases). Looked up from germline, CDR1 is SGHDT and CDR2 is YYEEEE. Trimming took 1 base from V and 2 from J, leaving 9 bases between them. The CDR3 length is 14 residues. The CDR3 is CASSLNRRNYGYTF. The CDR3 DNA follows: TGTGCCAGCAGCTTGAACAGGCGCAACTATGGCTACACCTTC.

The chain employs TRBV5-1 and TRBJ2-7; D is possibly TRBD1 (6 bases). CDR1 is SGHRS, CDR2 YFSETQ, per germline. The CDR3 spans 14 residues. Trimming cost V 0 bases and J 7 bases, with 14 bases left between them. In DNA form, the CDR3 reads TGCGCCAGCAGCTTGGCCGATGGGGGCGGGGAGCAGTACTTC. It yields the protein CASSLADGGGEQYF.

The rearrangement joins TRBV7-2 to TRBJ2-3; a possible D gene is TRBD2 (6 bases). CDR1 and CDR2 (germline): SGHTA, FQGNSA. This CDR3 has 16 residues. Deletions cut 4 bases from V and 1 base from J, with 15 bases between. As DNA, the CDR3 is TGTGCCAGCAGCTCCCACGGGAGAGGGGGCACAGATACGCAGTATTTT. Its protein is CASSSHGRGGTDTQYF.

This chain joins TRBV20-1 and TRBJ1-1; no reliable D call. V dropped 3 bases and J dropped 2 bases, with 16 bases sitting between them. Germline lookup yields CDR1 DFQATT and CDR2 SNEGSKA (reference sequence). The CDR3 spans 15 residues. The CDR3 loop is CSASPLRVRNTEAFF. DNA for the CDR3: TGCAGTGCTAGTCCCCTGAGGGTCAGAAACACTGAAGCTTTCTTT.

The rearrangement links TRBV27 to TRBJ2-7, with D maybe TRBD2 (5 bases). The V gene lost 6 bases and the J gene lost 0 bases, with 15 bases spanning the gap. The CDR3 length is 15 residues. Per germline, CDR1 MNHEY and CDR2 SMNVEV (reference sequence). The CDR3 spells CASRHKRQASYEQYF. The CDR3 nucleotides read TGTGCCAGCAGACACAAGCGGCAGGCCTCCTACGAGCAGTACTTC.

V usage is TRBV6-5 and J usage is TRBJ1-6, with TRBD1 identical over 8 bases. CDR3 length: 14 amino acids. The J segment lost 7 bases and the V segment lost 5 bases, leaving 4 bases of the junction unmatched. CDR1 and CDR2 from the germline V gene are MNHEY and SVGAGI. The CDR3 loop reads CASSRQGSNSPLHF. The CDR3 DNA follows: TGTGCCAGCAGTAGACAGGGGTCGAATTCACCCCTCCACTTT.

This clone was found once. V is TRBV2 and J is TRBJ1-4; possible D gene TRBD1, 5 bases. Germline V lookup: CDR1 SNHLY, CDR2 FYNNEI. V dropped 8 bases and J dropped 6 bases, with 22 bases sitting between them. The CDR3 length is 16 residues. Written as DNA, the CDR3 is TGTGCCAGCCGGCCGCTGGACCAGGGTTGGTATGAAAAACTGTTTTTT. Translated, it gives CASRPLDQGWYEKLFF.

The gene calls are TRBV5-6 and TRBJ2-7, with D uncertain. The CDR3 sequence is 14 residues long. Trimming removed 1 base from V and 1 base from J, with 9 bases in between. In germline, CDR1 is SGHDT, CDR2 YYEEEE. CDR3 nucleotides: TGTGCCAGCAGCTTGTTTTTCAGATCCTACGAGCAGTACTTC. This encodes CASSLFFRSYEQYF.

This clone has just a few counts. The gene calls are TRBV7-2 and TRBJ2-1; no clear D. The CDR3 is made up of 12 amino acids. The V gene lost 4 bases and the J gene lost 5 bases, with 6 bases spanning the gap. Germline assignment: CDR1 SGHTA and CDR2 FQGNSA. The CDR3 DNA sequence: TGTGCCAGCAGCTCCAGGAACAATGAGCAGTTCTTC. It encodes CASSSRNNEQFF.

This sequence joins TRBV28 and TRBJ2-5, with D tentatively TRBD1 (5 bases). CDR3 length equals 16 residues. Trimming removed 4 bases at V and 2 bases at J, with 17 bases between. CDR1 and CDR2 (germline): MDHEN, SYDVKM. This chain's CDR3 is CASSSVRGLGQETQYF. In nucleotides, the CDR3 is TGTGCCAGCAGTTCCGTTAGGGGCCTAGGTCAAGAGACCCAGTACTTC.

V usage is TRBV7-9 and J usage is TRBJ2-5, with TRBD2 matching over 14 bases. Trimming removed 5 bases from V and 5 bases from J; junction bases left unmatched: 13. This CDR3 is built from 18 residues. Germline CDR1 and CDR2: SEHNR and FQNEAQ (reference sequence). The chain's CDR3 is CASSGPRTSGRSWETQYF. The CDR3 nucleotides read TGTGCCAGCAGCGGACCTCGGACTAGCGGGAGGTCCTGGGAGACCCAGTACTTC. The full variable domain, in which reference TRBV7-9 and TRBJ2-5 provide the parts outside the CDR3, is DTGVSQNPRHKITKRGQNVTFRCDPISEHNRLYWYRQTLGQGPEFLTYFQNEAQLEKSRLLSDRFSAERPKGSFSTLEIQRTEQGDSAMYLCASSGPRTSGRSWETQYFGPGTRLLVL.

This clone was seen a few times. The rearrangement links TRBV15 to TRBJ1-5; D is ambiguous. This CDR3 region has 17 residues. Germline V lookup: CDR1 LNHNV, CDR2 YYDKDF (reference sequence). Trimming stripped 0 bases from V and 5 bases from J, with 17 bases between. CDR3 loop: CATSRDRGGRDYQPQHF. In nucleotides, the CDR3 is TGTGCCACCAGCAGAGATCGGGGAGGTAGGGATTATCAGCCCCAGCATTTT.

The chain uses TRBV2 and TRBJ1-1, with TRBD1 identical over 8 bases. From germline, CDR1 is SNHLY and CDR2 FYNNEI. V gave up 6 bases and J gave up 3 bases; unmatched junction bases: 3. This CDR3 contains 13 residues. This CDR3 is CASSRTGYTEAFF. The DNA for the CDR3 is TGTGCCAGCAGCAGGACAGGGTACACTGAAGCTTTCTTT.

The chain recombines TRBV15 with TRBJ2-7; D might be TRBD2 (6 bases). CDR3 length equals 13 residues. V gave up 3 bases and J gave up 3 bases, with 9 bases separating them. CDR1 is LNHNV, CDR2 YYDKDF, per germline (reference sequence). CDR3 sequence (DNA): TGTGCCACCAGCAGCGGCGGGAACTACGAGCAGTACTTC. Its translation is CATSSGGNYEQYF.

The chain joins TRBV11-2 to TRBJ1-1; D possibly corresponds to TRBD1 (5 bases). CDR3 size: 15 residues. The V gene lost 1 base and the J gene lost 4 bases, with 13 bases spanning the gap. CDR1 SGHAT and CDR2 FQNNGV come from the germline V gene. The CDR3: CASSLAWSGGTEAFF. CDR3 nucleotide sequence: TGTGCCAGCAGCTTAGCTTGGTCCGGGGGCACTGAAGCTTTCTTT.

CDR3 amino acids: CAWSEWGQGYGYTF. CDR3 in DNA: TGTGCCTGGAGTGAATGGGGACAAGGCTATGGCTACACCTTC. This chain connects TRBV30 to TRBJ1-2, with D maybe TRBD1 (6 bases). Trimming left V 1 base short and J 4 bases short, with 13 bases between. The CDR3 has 14 residues. The V gene's germline CDR1 is GTSNPN and CDR2 SVGIG (reference sequence).

The V gene is TRBV5-4, the J gene TRBJ1-5; tentatively, D is TRBD1 (6 bases). Deletions cut 4 bases from V and 1 base from J, with 15 bases between. The CDR3 is 16 amino acids. Germline V gene lookup returns CDR1 SGHNT and CDR2 YYREEE (reference sequence). CDR3 residues: CASSLGGGNSNQPQHF. Here the CDR3 DNA reads TGTGCCAGCAGCCTGGGTGGGGGCAACAGCAATCAGCCCCAGCATTTT.

The chain has TRBV2 and TRBJ2-3, with 12 nucleotides matching TRBD2. With 8 bases clipped from V and 0 bases from J, the junction kept 12 bases outside the gene matches. From germline, CDR1 is SNHLY and CDR2 FYNNEI. This CDR3 spans 18 amino acids. The CDR3: CASDLAGGLGTSTDTQYF. For the CDR3, the DNA is TGTGCCAGCGACCTAGCGGGGGGGCTCGGTACTAGCACAGATACGCAGTATTTT.

The rearrangement links TRBV5-8 to TRBJ1-1, with a weak D call TRBD1 (5 bases). The CDR3 is made up of 13 amino acids. The germline V gene encodes CDR1 SGHTS and CDR2 YDEGEE. Trimming cost V 0 bases and J 7 bases, with 10 bases left between them. The CDR3 loop reads CASSLAGGIEAFF. Written as DNA, the CDR3 is TGTGCCAGCAGCTTGGCCGGGGGAATTGAAGCTTTCTTT.

V is TRBV11-2 and J is TRBJ1-6, with 12 nucleotides matching TRBD1. The CDR3 contains 15 residues. Trimming removed 1 base from V and 9 bases from J; junction bases left unmatched: 1. CDR1 is SGHAT, CDR2 FQNNGV, per germline. The CDR3 sequence is CASSLGDRGPSPLHF. For the CDR3, the DNA is TGTGCCAGCAGCTTAGGGGACAGGGGGCCTTCACCCCTCCACTTT.

The genes are TRBV7-8 and TRBJ1-5; D call uncertain. Trimming took 5 bases from V and 5 from J, leaving 10 bases between them. The CDR3 covers 13 residues. Germline V gives CDR1 SGHVS, CDR2 FQNEAQ. The CDR3 DNA sequence: TGTGCCAGCAGCCCTTACTCGGATCAGCCCCAGCATTTT. Its protein product is CASSPYSDQPQHF.

The chain couples TRBV6-2 or TRBV6-3 to TRBJ1-2; D ambiguous. The length of the CDR3 is 12 residues. Trimming left V 2 bases short and J 12 bases short, with 13 bases between. Germline V gene lookup returns CDR1 MNHEY and CDR2 SVGEGT. The CDR3: CASSYQAGVNTF. The CDR3 region has the DNA TGTGCCAGCAGTTACCAGGCCGGGGTTAACACCTTC.

V and J are TRBV18 and TRBJ1-2, with a tentative D call TRBD1 (5 bases). This CDR3 spans 13 amino acids. V was cut by 2 bases and J by 6 bases, with 10 bases left in between. Germline values: CDR1 KGHSH, CDR2 LQKENI. CDR3 sequence: CASSPVREDGYTF. The CDR3 DNA reads as TGTGCCAGCTCACCAGTCAGGGAGGATGGCTACACCTTC.